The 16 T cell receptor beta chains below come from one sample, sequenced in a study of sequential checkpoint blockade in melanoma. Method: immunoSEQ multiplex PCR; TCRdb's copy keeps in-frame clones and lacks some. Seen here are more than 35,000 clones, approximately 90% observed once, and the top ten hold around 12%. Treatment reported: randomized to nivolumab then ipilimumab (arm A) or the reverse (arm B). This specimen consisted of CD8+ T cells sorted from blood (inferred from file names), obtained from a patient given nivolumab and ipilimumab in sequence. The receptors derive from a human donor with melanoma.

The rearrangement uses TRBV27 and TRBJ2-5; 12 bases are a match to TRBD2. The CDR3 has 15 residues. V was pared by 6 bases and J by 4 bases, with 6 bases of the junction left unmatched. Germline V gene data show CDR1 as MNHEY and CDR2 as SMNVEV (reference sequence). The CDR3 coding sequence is TGTGCCAGCAGCCCGACTAGCGGGAGTGGAGAGACCCAGTACTTC. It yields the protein CASSPTSGSGETQYF.

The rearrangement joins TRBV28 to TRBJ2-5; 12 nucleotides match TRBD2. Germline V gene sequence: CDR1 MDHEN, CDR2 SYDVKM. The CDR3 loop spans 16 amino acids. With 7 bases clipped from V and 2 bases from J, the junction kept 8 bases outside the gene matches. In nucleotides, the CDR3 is TGTGCCAGCATAGGACTAGCGGGATGGGTTCAAGAGACCCAGTACTTC. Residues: CASIGLAGWVQETQYF.

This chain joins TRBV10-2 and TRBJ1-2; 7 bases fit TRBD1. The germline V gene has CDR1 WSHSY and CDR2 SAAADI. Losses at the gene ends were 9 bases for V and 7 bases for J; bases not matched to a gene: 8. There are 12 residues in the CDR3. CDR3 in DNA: TGCGCCAGTAAAACAGGGGATGGTGGCTACACCTTC. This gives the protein CASKTGDGGYTF.

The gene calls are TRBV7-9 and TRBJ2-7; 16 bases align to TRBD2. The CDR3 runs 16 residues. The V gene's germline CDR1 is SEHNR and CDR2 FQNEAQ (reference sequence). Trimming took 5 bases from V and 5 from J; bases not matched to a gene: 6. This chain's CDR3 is CASSGGLAGGPHEQYF. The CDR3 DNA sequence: TGTGCCAGCAGCGGGGGACTAGCGGGAGGGCCCCACGAGCAGTACTTC.

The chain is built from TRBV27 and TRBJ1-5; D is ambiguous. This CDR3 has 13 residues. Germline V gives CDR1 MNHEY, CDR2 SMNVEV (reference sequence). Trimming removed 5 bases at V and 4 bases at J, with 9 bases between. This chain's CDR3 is CASSPQWNQPQHF. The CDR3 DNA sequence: TGTGCCAGCAGTCCCCAGTGGAATCAGCCCCAGCATTTT.

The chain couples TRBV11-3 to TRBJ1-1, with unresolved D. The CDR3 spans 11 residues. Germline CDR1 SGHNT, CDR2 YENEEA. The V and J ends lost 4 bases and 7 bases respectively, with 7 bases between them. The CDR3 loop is CASSSSGEAFF. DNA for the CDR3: TGTGCCAGCAGCTCCTCGGGTGAAGCTTTCTTT.

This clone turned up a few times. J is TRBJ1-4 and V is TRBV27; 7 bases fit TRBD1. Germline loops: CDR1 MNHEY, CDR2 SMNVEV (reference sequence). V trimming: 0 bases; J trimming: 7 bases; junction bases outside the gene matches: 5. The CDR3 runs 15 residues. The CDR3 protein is CASSLSAGGSEKLFF. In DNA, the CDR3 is TGTGCCAGCAGTTTATCGGCAGGGGGGAGTGAAAAACTGTTTTTT. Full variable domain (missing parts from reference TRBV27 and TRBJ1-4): EAQVTQNPRYLITVTGKKLTVTCSQNMNHEYMSWYRQDPGLGLRQIYYSMNVEVTDKGDVPEGYKVSRKEKRNFPLILESPSPNQTSLYFCASSLSAGGSEKLFFGSGTQLSVL.

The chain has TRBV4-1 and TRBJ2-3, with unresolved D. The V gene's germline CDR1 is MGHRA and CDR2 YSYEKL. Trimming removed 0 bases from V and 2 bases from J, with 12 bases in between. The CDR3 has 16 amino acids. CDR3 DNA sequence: TGCGCCAGCAGCCAAGAAGTCAGGCTGGCCACAGATACGCAGTATTTT. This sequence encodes CASSQEVRLATDTQYF.

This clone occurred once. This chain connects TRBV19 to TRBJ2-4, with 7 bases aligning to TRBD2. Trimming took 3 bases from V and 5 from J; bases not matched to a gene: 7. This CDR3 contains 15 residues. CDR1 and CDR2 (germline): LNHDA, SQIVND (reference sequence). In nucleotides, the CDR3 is TGTGCCAGTAGTATGGGGGGAGGGAACCAAAACATTCAGTACTTC. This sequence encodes CASSMGGGNQNIQYF.

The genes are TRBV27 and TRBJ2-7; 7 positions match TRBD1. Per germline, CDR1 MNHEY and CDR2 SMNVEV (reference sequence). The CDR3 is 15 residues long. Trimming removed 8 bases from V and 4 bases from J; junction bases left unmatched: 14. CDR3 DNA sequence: TGTGCCAGCCGCATACAGGGGACCTCGGCTTACGAGCAGTACTTC. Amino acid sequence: CASRIQGTSAYEQYF.

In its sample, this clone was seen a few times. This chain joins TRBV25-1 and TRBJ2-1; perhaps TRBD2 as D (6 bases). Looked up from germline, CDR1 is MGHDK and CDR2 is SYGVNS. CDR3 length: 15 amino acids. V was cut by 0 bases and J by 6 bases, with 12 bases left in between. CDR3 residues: CASSEYGSVSNEQFF. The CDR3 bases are TGTGCCAGCAGTGAATACGGGAGCGTCTCCAATGAGCAGTTCTTC.

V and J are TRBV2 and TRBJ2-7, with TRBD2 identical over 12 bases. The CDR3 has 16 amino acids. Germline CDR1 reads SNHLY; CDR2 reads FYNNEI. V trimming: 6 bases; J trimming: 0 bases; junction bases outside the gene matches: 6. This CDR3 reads CASRLAGGIGSYEQYV. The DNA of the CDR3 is TGTGCCAGCAGACTAGCGGGAGGTATCGGCTCCTACGAGCAGTACGTC.

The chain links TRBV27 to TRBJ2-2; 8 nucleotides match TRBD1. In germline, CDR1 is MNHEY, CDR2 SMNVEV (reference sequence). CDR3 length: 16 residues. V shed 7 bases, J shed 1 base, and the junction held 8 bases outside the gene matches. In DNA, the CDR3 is TGTGCCAGCACCCCGGGACAGGAGCTGAACACCGGGGAGCTGTTTTTT. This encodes CASTPGQELNTGELFF.

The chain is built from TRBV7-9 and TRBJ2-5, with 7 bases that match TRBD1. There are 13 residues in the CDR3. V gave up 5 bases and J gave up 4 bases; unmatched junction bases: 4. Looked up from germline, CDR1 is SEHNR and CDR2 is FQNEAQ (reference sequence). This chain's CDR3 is CASSHGTAETQYF. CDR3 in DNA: TGTGCCAGCAGCCACGGGACAGCAGAGACCCAGTACTTC. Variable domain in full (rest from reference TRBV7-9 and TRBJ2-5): DTGVSQNPRHKITKRGQNVTFRCDPISEHNRLYWYRQTLGQGPEFLTYFQNEAQLEKSRLLSDRFSAERPKGSFSTLEIQRTEQGDSAMYLCASSHGTAETQYFGPGTRLLVL.

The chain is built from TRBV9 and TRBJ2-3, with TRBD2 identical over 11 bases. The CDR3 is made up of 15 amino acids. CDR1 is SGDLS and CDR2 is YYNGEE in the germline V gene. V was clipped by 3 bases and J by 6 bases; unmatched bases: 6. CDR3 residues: CASSATSGIIDTQYF. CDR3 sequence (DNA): TGTGCCAGCAGCGCGACTAGCGGGATAATTGATACGCAGTATTTT.

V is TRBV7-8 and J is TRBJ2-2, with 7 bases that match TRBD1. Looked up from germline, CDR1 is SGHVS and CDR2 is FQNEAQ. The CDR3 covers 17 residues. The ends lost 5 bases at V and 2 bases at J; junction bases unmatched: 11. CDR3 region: CASSPEQGPRNTGELFF. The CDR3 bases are TGTGCCAGCAGCCCGGAACAGGGGCCGCGAAACACCGGGGAGCTGTTTTTT.